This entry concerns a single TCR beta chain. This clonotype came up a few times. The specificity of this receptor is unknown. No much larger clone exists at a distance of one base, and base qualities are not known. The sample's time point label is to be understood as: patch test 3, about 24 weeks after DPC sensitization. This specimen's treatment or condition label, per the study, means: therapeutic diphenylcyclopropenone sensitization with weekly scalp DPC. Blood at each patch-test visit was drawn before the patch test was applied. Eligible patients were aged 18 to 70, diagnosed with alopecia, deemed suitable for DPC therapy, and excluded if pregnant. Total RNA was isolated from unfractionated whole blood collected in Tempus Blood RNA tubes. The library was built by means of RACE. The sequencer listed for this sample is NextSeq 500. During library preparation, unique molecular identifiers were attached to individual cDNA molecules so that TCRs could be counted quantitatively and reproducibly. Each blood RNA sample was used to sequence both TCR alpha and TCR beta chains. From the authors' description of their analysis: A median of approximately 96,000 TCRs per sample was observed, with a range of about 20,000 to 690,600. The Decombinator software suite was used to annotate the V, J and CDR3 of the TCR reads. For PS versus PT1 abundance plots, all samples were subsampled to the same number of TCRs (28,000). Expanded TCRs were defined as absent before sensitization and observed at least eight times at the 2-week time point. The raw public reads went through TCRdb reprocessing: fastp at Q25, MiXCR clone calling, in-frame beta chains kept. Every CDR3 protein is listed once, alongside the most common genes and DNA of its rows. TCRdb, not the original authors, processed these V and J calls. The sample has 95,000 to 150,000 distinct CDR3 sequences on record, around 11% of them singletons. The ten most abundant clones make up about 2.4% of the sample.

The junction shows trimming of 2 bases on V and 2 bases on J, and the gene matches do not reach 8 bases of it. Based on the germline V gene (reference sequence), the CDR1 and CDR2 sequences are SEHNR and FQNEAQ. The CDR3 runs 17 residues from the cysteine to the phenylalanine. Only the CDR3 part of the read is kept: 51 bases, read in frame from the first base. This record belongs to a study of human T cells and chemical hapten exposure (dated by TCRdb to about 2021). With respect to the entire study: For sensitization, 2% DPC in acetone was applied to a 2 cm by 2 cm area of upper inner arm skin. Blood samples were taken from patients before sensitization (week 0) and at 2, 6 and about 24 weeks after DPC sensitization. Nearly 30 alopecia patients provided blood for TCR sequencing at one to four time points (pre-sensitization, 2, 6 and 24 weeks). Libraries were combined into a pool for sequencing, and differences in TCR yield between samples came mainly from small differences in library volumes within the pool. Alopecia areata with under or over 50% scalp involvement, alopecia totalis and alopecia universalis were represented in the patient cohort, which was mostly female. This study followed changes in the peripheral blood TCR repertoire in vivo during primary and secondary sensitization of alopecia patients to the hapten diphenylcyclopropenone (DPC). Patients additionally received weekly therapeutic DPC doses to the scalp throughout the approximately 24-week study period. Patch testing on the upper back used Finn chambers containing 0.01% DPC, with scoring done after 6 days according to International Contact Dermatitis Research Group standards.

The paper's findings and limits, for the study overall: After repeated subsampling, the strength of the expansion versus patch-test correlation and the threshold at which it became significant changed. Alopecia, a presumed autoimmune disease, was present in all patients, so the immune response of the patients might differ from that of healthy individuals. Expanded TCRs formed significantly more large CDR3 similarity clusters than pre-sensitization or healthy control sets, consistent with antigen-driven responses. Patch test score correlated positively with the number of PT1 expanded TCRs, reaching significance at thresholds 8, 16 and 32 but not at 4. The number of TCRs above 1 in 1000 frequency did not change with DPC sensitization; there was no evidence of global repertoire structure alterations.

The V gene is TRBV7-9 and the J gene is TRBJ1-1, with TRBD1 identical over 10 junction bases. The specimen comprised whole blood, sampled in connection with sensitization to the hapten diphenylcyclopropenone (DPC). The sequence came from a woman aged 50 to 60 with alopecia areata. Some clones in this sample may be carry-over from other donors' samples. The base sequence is TGTGCCAGCAGCTTACGGGGACAGGGGTTTATTAACACTGAAGCTTTCTTT. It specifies CASSLRGQGFINTEAFF.